One sample yielded the 29 T cell receptor beta chains listed below, sequenced in a study of early T cells in non-severe SARS-CoV-2 infection. In TCRdb, the 5' RACE reads were re-called with MiXCR into one record per CDR3 protein. This sample yields around 83,000 distinct CDR3 sequences, of which 8.5% to 12% are seen a single time; just over 8% belongs to the top ten. The sequenced sample was whole blood, obtained at baseline. The source of these receptors is an adult who was a healthcare worker with PCR-confirmed SARS-CoV-2 infection or an uninfected control (not recorded which).

The gene calls are TRBV2 and TRBJ1-2, with D uncertain. V lost 6 bases and J lost 4, with 12 bases in between. The CDR3 spans 13 residues. Germline V CDR1 and CDR2: SNHLY, FYNNEI. The CDR3 loop reads CASSYTAGYGYTF. The CDR3 region has the DNA TGTGCCAGCAGCTACACCGCAGGCTATGGCTACACCTTC.

The rearrangement links TRBV9 to TRBJ2-7; 9 positions match TRBD2. The CDR3 has 15 amino acids. Trimming cost V 0 bases and J 2 bases; bases outside gene matches: 3. CDR1 and CDR2 from the germline V gene are SGDLS and YYNGEE. CDR3 sequence (DNA): TGTGCCAGCAGCGTAGGAGCGGGAGGCGCCTACGAGCAGTACTTC. Amino acid sequence: CASSVGAGGAYEQYF.

This clonotype has more than one count but fewer than ten. The rearrangement joins TRBV21-1 to TRBJ2-7; the table calls TRBD2, which could not be checked here. TRBV21-1 is listed as a pseudogene. The CDR3 extends over 20 amino acids. The CDR3 spells CASSKVPLAGGSRSSYEQYF. DNA of the CDR3: TGTGCCAGCAGCAAAGTTCCTCTAGCGGGAGGGTCCCGGAGCTCCTACGAGCAGTACTTC.

The chain uses TRBV28 and TRBJ2-1; maybe TRBD1 (6 bases). CDR3 length equals 18 residues. Looked up from germline, CDR1 is MDHEN and CDR2 is SYDVKM. V lost 6 bases, J lost 0 bases, and 21 bases lay in between. CDR3 region: CASRTHNWGQSSYNEQFF. CDR3 sequence (DNA): TGTGCCAGCAGAACGCACAACTGGGGGCAGAGCTCCTACAATGAGCAGTTCTTC.

There are a few counts of this clonotype. In nucleotides, the CDR3 is TGTGCCAGCAGCCTTGGACAGGGAAACACCATATATTTT. It specifies CASSLGQGNTIYF. V usage is TRBV7-9 and J usage is TRBJ1-3, with TRBD1 as a possible D gene (6 bases). CDR3 length: 13 residues. The V end was cut by 5 bases, the J end by 4 bases, with 9 bases between. Germline loops: CDR1 SEHNR, CDR2 FQNEAQ (reference sequence).

This clonotype was counted many times. V and J are TRBV5-1 and TRBJ2-2, with a tentative D call TRBD2 (5 bases). Per the germline V gene, CDR1 is SGHRS and CDR2 is YFSETQ. The CDR3 extends over 16 amino acids. With 3 bases removed from V and 5 bases from J, the gap between germline ends came to 17 bases. The CDR3 region is CASSSASFSGTGELFF. The CDR3 nucleotides read TGCGCCAGCAGCTCCGCCTCCTTTTCGGGGACCGGGGAGCTGTTTTTT.

This clonotype was observed a handful of times. The genes are TRBV4-2 and TRBJ2-1; 14 positions match TRBD2. This CDR3 spans 15 amino acids. Germline V gene lookup returns CDR1 LGHNA and CDR2 YNFKEQ. The ends lost 0 bases at V and 12 bases at J; junction bases unmatched: 4. The CDR3 sequence is CASSQEGLAGVGQFF. The CDR3 DNA follows: TGTGCCAGCAGCCAAGAGGGACTAGCGGGAGTGGGGCAGTTCTTC.

This clonotype was observed at least ten times. V is TRBV7-3 and J is TRBJ2-3, with D possibly being TRBD2 (6 bases). Looked up from germline, CDR1 is SGHTA and CDR2 is FQGTGA. This CDR3 has 15 amino acids. V lost 6 bases and J lost 2, with 15 bases in between. The CDR3 protein is CASRRSLATTDTQYF. The DNA of the CDR3 is TGTGCCAGCAGACGGTCCCTAGCGACCACAGATACGCAGTATTTT.

The chain employs TRBV12-3 or TRBV12-4 and TRBJ1-6; 8 nucleotides match TRBD1. V lost 5 bases and J lost 3; bases outside the gene matches: 6. This CDR3 spans 16 amino acids. The CDR3 DNA is TGTGCCAGCAGTCCGGGGACAGGTCACTATAATTCACCCCTCCACTTT. Translating it yields CASSPGTGHYNSPLHF.

This clonotype was counted at least ten times. The chain carries TRBV4-1 and TRBJ2-1; D is perhaps TRBD2 (5 bases). With 1 base removed from V and 0 bases from J, the gap between germline ends came to 13 bases. Germline CDR1 reads MGHRA; CDR2 reads YSYEKL. The CDR3 length is 17 residues. Here the CDR3 DNA reads TGCGCCAGCAGCCAAGTTGGCGGGCCGAGCTCCTACAATGAGCAGTTCTTC. The encoded protein is CASSQVGGPSSYNEQFF.

This rearrangement joins TRBV20-1 to TRBJ2-2; TRBD2 is a possible D gene (5 bases). CDR1 is DFQATT and CDR2 is SNEGSKA in the germline V gene (reference sequence). This CDR3 has 17 residues. V gave up 0 bases and J gave up 5 bases, with 19 bases separating them. The CDR3 nucleotides are TGCAGTGCTAGAGATGTCGAGGGAACAGTTCCAACCGGGGAGCTGTTTTTT. Its translation is CSARDVEGTVPTGELFF.

This chain connects TRBV6-1 to TRBJ1-2; D remains ambiguous. Germline-derived CDR1 and CDR2 are MNHNS and SASEGT. The V end lost 6 bases, the J end lost 2 bases, and 7 bases lay between the germline ends. The CDR3 length is 12 residues. The DNA of the CDR3 is TGTGCCAGCAGAGAGCGAAACTATGGCTACACCTTC. Its translation is CASRERNYGYTF.

This clonotype was seen a handful of times. This chain's CDR3 is CSADEGAFYEQYF. CDR3 bases: TGCAGTGCTGATGAGGGGGCTTTCTACGAGCAGTACTTC. This chain joins TRBV20-1 and TRBJ2-7; 7 bases are a match to TRBD1. The CDR3 spans 13 residues. The germline gives CDR1 DFQATT, CDR2 SNEGSKA (reference sequence). J lost 3 bases, V lost 5 bases, and 7 bases had no gene match.

V is TRBV28 and J is TRBJ2-5; TRBD2 is a possible D gene (6 bases). Trimming left V 7 bases short and J 4 bases short, with 10 bases between. From germline, CDR1 is MDHEN and CDR2 SYDVKM. This CDR3 spans 12 amino acids. The CDR3 DNA reads as TGTGCCAGCAACGCCGGGAGAGAGACCCAGTACTTC. Translated: CASNAGRETQYF.

This clonotype has just a few counts. V is TRBV7-9 and J is TRBJ2-5; 7 bases are shared with TRBD1. This CDR3 region has 13 residues. Germline values: CDR1 SEHNR, CDR2 FQNEAQ (reference sequence). Losses at the gene ends were 4 bases for V and 3 bases for J; bases not matched to a gene: 2. CDR3 region: CASSSGTEETQYF. CDR3 nucleotides: TGTGCCAGCAGCTCCGGGACAGAAGAGACCCAGTACTTC.

The chain couples TRBV6-6 to TRBJ2-1; possibly TRBD1 for D (5 bases). Germline V gives CDR1 MNHNY, CDR2 SVGAGI (reference sequence). V dropped 2 bases and J dropped 1 base, with 9 bases sitting between them. This CDR3 has 15 residues. CDR3 protein: CASSYGQGSYNEQFF. The DNA for the CDR3 is TGTGCCAGCAGTTACGGGCAGGGATCCTACAATGAGCAGTTCTTC.

This clonotype was seen at least ten times. The genes are TRBV6-2 or TRBV6-3 and TRBJ1-5, with D possibly TRBD1 on 6 matching bases. CDR3 length equals 12 residues. Germline V lookup: CDR1 MNHEY, CDR2 SVGEGT. CDR3 in amino acids: CGIGQGNQPQHF. The DNA for the CDR3 is TGTGGCATTGGGCAGGGGAATCAGCCCCAGCATTTT.

This clonotype showed up just a few times. One junction end does not reproduce the germline sequence, and a read error may be involved. The V gene is TRBV20-1, the J gene TRBJ1-4; 8 positions match TRBD1. This CDR3 comprises 16 residues. Germline CDR1 and CDR2: DFQATT and SNEGSKA (reference sequence). The CDR3 DNA sequence: TGCAGTGCTATCCAACAGGGGGGGGCCCTGAATGAAAAAGTGTTTTTT. Its translation: CSAIQQGGALNEKVFF.

This clonotype occurred many times. V usage is TRBV9 and J usage is TRBJ2-1, with D maybe TRBD2 (5 bases). Germline-derived CDR1 and CDR2 are SGDLS and YYNGEE. Trimming removed 10 bases at V and 2 bases at J, with 16 bases between. The CDR3 has 14 amino acids. In nucleotides, the CDR3 is TGTGCCCACCTTAGGCGGAGGACCTACAATGAGCAGTTCTTC. Its protein is CAHLRRRTYNEQFF. Full variable domain (remainder filled in from reference TRBV9 and TRBJ2-1): DSGVTQTPKHLITATGQRVTLRCSPRSGDLSVYWYQQSLDQGLQFLIQYYNGEERAKGNILERFSAQQFPDLHSELNLSSLELGDSALYFCAHLRRRTYNEQFFGPGTRLTVL.

This clonotype was seen a handful of times. The rearrangement uses TRBV14 and TRBJ1-2; D remains ambiguous. Germline V gives CDR1 SGHDN, CDR2 FVKESK. The CDR3 covers 15 residues. Trimming stripped 0 bases from V and 3 bases from J, with 11 bases between. The CDR3 region has the DNA TGTGCCAGCAGCCAAGATCGGATCCCTTACTATGGCTACACCTTC. Its protein product is CASSQDRIPYYGYTF.

This clonotype was seen more than once but under ten times. The chain is built from TRBV3-1 and TRBJ1-6; the match to TRBD1 covers 7 bases. Germline lookup yields CDR1 LGHDT and CDR2 YNNKEL (reference sequence). The length of the CDR3 is 23 residues. V gave up 1 base and J gave up 0 bases; unmatched junction bases: 21. The CDR3 DNA is TGTGCCAGCAGCCAAGGGAGACAGGGTCCCCTGAAAACCTCAAGCTCCTATAATTCACCCCTCCACTTT. Its protein is CASSQGRQGPLKTSSSYNSPLHF.

This clonotype has only a few counts. The chain carries TRBV20-1 and TRBJ1-5, with D hard to call. Germline V lookup: CDR1 DFQATT, CDR2 SNEGSKA (reference sequence). Trimming stripped 6 bases from V and 2 bases from J, with 14 bases between. The CDR3 runs to 14 residues. The CDR3 nucleotides read TGCAGTGCCCCGTCGGGATTGGGCAATCAGCCCCAGCATTTT. This codes for CSAPSGLGNQPQHF.

The chain carries TRBV3-1 and TRBJ2-7, with D perhaps assigned TRBD1 or TRBD2 (5 bases each). The CDR3 length is 14 residues. The germline V gene encodes CDR1 LGHDT and CDR2 YNNKEL (reference sequence). Trimming took 7 bases from V and 5 from J, leaving 18 bases between them. For the CDR3, the DNA is TGTGCCAGCAACCAGACTTGGGGGAGTAACGAGCAGTACTTC. Translation: CASNQTWGSNEQYF.

The chain combines TRBV20-1 with TRBJ2-3; the match to TRBD2 covers 11 bases. CDR1 and CDR2 from the germline V gene are DFQATT and SNEGSKA (reference sequence). V shed 5 bases and J 4 bases; nucleotides not matched to a gene: 5. The CDR3 has 14 residues. CDR3 DNA sequence: TGCAGTGCTTCAACTAGCGGGAGTGCAGATACGCAGTATTTT. Translation: CSASTSGSADTQYF.

This clonotype was seen at least ten times. This chain links TRBV15 with TRBJ1-1; 9 nucleotides match TRBD1. Germline CDR1 and CDR2: LNHNV and YYDKDF (reference sequence). There are 15 residues in the CDR3. The junction had 4 bases not matched to a gene; V was cut back by 4 bases and J by 1 base. This chain's CDR3 is CATSTWGQGNTEAFF. For the CDR3, the DNA is TGTGCCACCAGCACTTGGGGACAGGGGAACACTGAAGCTTTCTTT.

This clonotype was recorded a few times. V and J are TRBV7-2 and TRBJ1-2; TRBD1 matches at 7 bases. Looked up from germline, CDR1 is SGHTA and CDR2 is FQGNSA. The CDR3 contains 17 residues. After removal of 4 bases from V and 5 bases from J, the junction contained 16 bases not matched to a gene. CDR3: CASSSPKTGRMTYGYTF. Here the CDR3 DNA reads TGTGCCAGCAGCTCTCCGAAGACAGGGCGGATGACGTATGGCTACACCTTC.

This clonotype was observed a handful of times. The rearrangement uses TRBV9 and TRBJ2-1; 13 positions match TRBD2. V was clipped by 0 bases and J by 16 bases; unmatched bases: 13. Germline CDR1 is SGDLS and CDR2 is YYNGEE. This CDR3 region has 16 residues. DNA of the CDR3: TGTGCCAGCAGCGTAGAAGTAGGGGGACTAGCGGGGTCGGTCTTCTTC. Translation: CASSVEVGGLAGSVFF.

This clonotype has a handful of counts. J is TRBJ2-2 and V is TRBV6-2 or TRBV6-3; 16 positions agree with TRBD2. In germline, CDR1 is MNHEY, CDR2 SVGEGT. The CDR3 is 23 residues long. Trimming cost V 5 bases and J 0 bases; bases outside gene matches: 18. The CDR3 sequence is CASSMGGTSGRAANPTNTGELFF. CDR3 nucleotide sequence: TGTGCCAGCAGTATGGGAGGGACTAGCGGGAGGGCCGCGAACCCGACGAACACCGGGGAGCTGTTTTTT.

The table lists this clonotype with many counts. The gene calls are TRBV11-2 and TRBJ1-5; D gene uncertain. Trimming removed 3 bases at V and 3 bases at J, with 6 bases between. Germline assignment: CDR1 SGHAT and CDR2 FQNNGV. CDR3 length: 13 amino acids. The CDR3 reads CASSFGPNQPQHF. CDR3 DNA sequence: TGTGCCAGCAGCTTCGGGCCCAATCAGCCCCAGCATTTT.